This entry lists 10 T cell receptor beta chains sequenced from one sample in a study of regulatory and conventional T cells in breast cancer. TCRdb reprocessed the PCR reads via MiXCR and lists one record per CDR3 protein. The sample holds more than 15,000 distinct CDR3 sequences; around a third are singletons and the top ten take 1.5% to 2%. Sequenced input: conventional T cells from blood. These receptors were taken from a female donor in good health.

The J gene is TRBJ1-2, the V gene TRBV10-1; 7 bases match TRBD1. Unmatched junction bases numbered 8, after V lost 6 bases and J lost 4 bases. The CDR3 is made up of 14 amino acids. CDR1 WNHNN and CDR2 SYGVQD come from the germline V gene (reference sequence). The DNA for the CDR3 is TGCGCCAGCAGCCCAGGGGGACTAGGCTATGGCTACACCTTC. Its translation is CASSPGGLGYGYTF.

Notes on this clonotype: Given a much more abundant clone one base away, this may be a read error. The rearrangement joins TRBV7-2 to TRBJ1-5, with unresolved D. Trimming removed 5 bases at V and 1 base at J, with 15 bases between. The CDR3 is 16 amino acids. Per the germline V gene, CDR1 is SGHTA and CDR2 is FQGNSA. CDR3 protein: CASSPAEGMSNQPQHF. The CDR3 region has the DNA TGTGCCAGCAGCCCTGCCGAGGGTATGAGCAATCAGCCCCAGCATTTT. The variable domain in full, with the rest retrieved from reference TRBV7-2 and TRBJ1-5, is GAGVSQSPSNKVTEKGKDVELRCDPISGHTALYWYRQSLGQGLEFLIYFQGNSAPDKSGLPSDRFSAERTGGSVSTLTIQRTQQEDSAVYLCASSPAEGMSNQPQHFGDGTRLSIL.

In its sample, this clonotype was seen a few times. V and J are TRBV7-8 and TRBJ1-5, with D unresolved. V lost 1 base, J lost 2 bases, and 18 bases lay in between. The CDR3 consists of 18 residues. Germline V gene sequence: CDR1 SGHVS, CDR2 FQNEAQ. DNA of the CDR3: TGTGCCAGCAGCTTAGATCGGGGAAGGAGTAAGGGCAATCAGCCCCAGCATTTT. As protein: CASSLDRGRSKGNQPQHF.

This clonotype has more than one count but fewer than ten. The DNA of the CDR3 is TGTGCCAGCAGCCCGGGACCAAAAGGGGCTGAGCAGTTCTTC. This encodes CASSPGPKGAEQFF. V usage is TRBV7-3 and J usage is TRBJ2-1; D may match TRBD1 or TRBD2 (5 bases each). Per germline, CDR1 SGHTA and CDR2 FQGTGA. The CDR3 sequence is 14 residues long. Trimming shortened V by 5 bases and J by 9 bases, and 17 bases separated the two germline ends.

The V call is TRBV7-9, the J call TRBJ2-1; tentative D call: TRBD2 (5 bases). CDR3 length: 15 amino acids. Per the germline V gene, CDR1 is SEHNR and CDR2 is FQNEAQ (reference sequence). V shed 9 bases and J shed 5 bases, with 20 bases lying between them. The CDR3 DNA sequence: TGTGCCAGTACCCTCCTGAGCGGAAAGAACAATGAGCAGTTCTTC. It encodes CASTLLSGKNNEQFF.

Comments on this clonotype: Lacking the conserved final phenylalanine or tryptophan, this CDR3 likely reflects a read error. V and J are TRBV20-1 and TRBJ2-7, with 7 bases lining up with TRBD1. Per the germline V gene, CDR1 is DFQATT and CDR2 is SNEGSKA (reference sequence). This CDR3 spans 13 amino acids. The V and J ends lost 5 bases and 6 bases, in that order; junction bases with no gene match: 10. CDR3 region: CSAHPSGGAEQYL. As DNA, the CDR3 is TGCAGTGCTCACCCATCAGGGGGTGCCGAGCAGTACCTC.

This clonotype is medium-sized within its sample. The rearrangement uses TRBV29-1 and TRBJ2-1, with 13 bases aligning to TRBD2. The germline CDR1 and CDR2 sequences are SQVTM and ANQGSEA. J was trimmed by 7 bases and V by 6 bases; bases with no gene match: 12. This CDR3 is built from 16 residues. The CDR3 spells CSVGLLSLAGGNEQFF. The CDR3 DNA is TGCAGCGTGGGACTTCTCTCACTAGCGGGGGGGAATGAGCAGTTCTTC.

Remarks on this clonotype: Given a much more abundant clone one base away, this may be a read error. The genes are TRBV9 and TRBJ2-1; 8 bases are a match to TRBD2. Germline CDR1 is SGDLS and CDR2 is YYNGEE. The length of the CDR3 is 18 residues. The trim removed 0 bases at V and 3 bases at J, leaving 11 bases unmatched. CDR3 DNA sequence: TGTGCCAGCAGCGTAGGAGGTAGCGGGGACTACTTCTACAATGAGCAGTTCTTC. Translation gives CASSVGGSGDYFYNEQFF.

This clonotype was seen a handful of times. The chain employs TRBV5-1 and TRBJ2-2, with 9 bases identical to TRBD2. The CDR3 consists of 16 residues. Germline V gene sequence: CDR1 SGHRS, CDR2 YFSETQ. The ends lost 0 bases at V and 5 bases at J; junction bases unmatched: 5. The CDR3 protein is CASSLDASGETGELFF. DNA of the CDR3: TGCGCCAGCAGCTTGGATGCTAGCGGGGAGACCGGGGAGCTGTTTTTT.

This chain joins TRBV7-2 and TRBJ1-1, with D uncertain. The CDR3 covers 15 residues. Germline CDR1 SGHTA, CDR2 FQGNSA. Trimming left V 2 bases short and J 1 base short, with 11 bases between. The CDR3: CASSLRNTRNTEAFF. CDR3 coding DNA: TGTGCCAGCAGCTTAAGGAACACACGGAACACTGAAGCTTTCTTT.